Listed below are T cell receptor beta chains from one sample, sequenced in a study of read filtering for tumor transcriptome and immune sequencing. TCRdb reprocessed the reads with MiXCR, giving one entry per CDR3 protein. The sample has roughly 130,000 distinct CDR3 sequences; 13% are singletons. Specimen: a population of CD138-negative cells sorted from bone marrow. These receptor sequences come from a donor at least 40 years old with multiple myeloma. The CDR3 runs from the conserved cysteine through the conserved F or W. A D gene is named only where the DNA matches it firmly. Clone size appears in some rows only: once, few, many, or a class for an expanded clone.

clone size: .
D gene: .
J gene: TRBJ1-1
V gene: TRBV20-1
CDR3 protein: CSAPPGGVVTEAFF
CDR3 DNA: TGCAGTGCTCCGCCCGGCGGGGTGGTCACTGAAGCTTTCTTT

clone size: many
D gene: .
J gene: TRBJ1-1
V gene: TRBV5-1
CDR3 protein: CASSPSAGRGAEAFF
CDR3 DNA: TGCGCCAGCAGCCCCTCCGCCGGTCGGGGCGCTGAAGCTTTCTTT

clone size: many
D gene: .
J gene: TRBJ2-5
V gene: TRBV25-1
CDR3 protein: CASSEQGRETQYF
CDR3 DNA: TGTGCCAGCAGTGAACAGGGGAGGGAGACCCAGTACTTC

clone size: many
D gene: TRBD1
J gene: TRBJ2-1
V gene: TRBV7-9
CDR3 protein: CASSLVDRVDEQFF
CDR3 DNA: TGTGCCAGCAGCTTAGTGGACAGGGTTGATGAGCAGTTCTTC

clone size: many
D gene: TRBD2
J gene: TRBJ2-1
V gene: TRBV6-6
CDR3 protein: CASSGRGGPGNEQFF
CDR3 DNA: TGTGCCAGCAGCGGACGGGGGGGCCCGGGGAATGAGCAGTTCTTC

clone size: many
D gene: .
J gene: TRBJ2-3
V gene: TRBV29-1
CDR3 protein: CSSELAADTQYF
CDR3 DNA: TGCAGCTCCGAATTGGCGGCAGATACGCAGTATTTT

clone size: many
D gene: TRBD1
J gene: TRBJ2-5
V gene: TRBV5-5
CDR3 protein: CASSSLPGQGVETQYF
CDR3 DNA: TGTGCCAGCAGCTCTTTGCCGGGACAGGGGGTGGAGACCCAGTACTTC

clone size: many
D gene: TRBD2
J gene: TRBJ2-5
V gene: TRBV29-1
CDR3 protein: CSGGDPQYF
CDR3 DNA: TGCAGTGGGGGGGACCCCCAGTACTTC

clone size: many
D gene: .
J gene: TRBJ2-1
V gene: TRBV5-1
CDR3 protein: CASSLVPGAYSYNEQFF
CDR3 DNA: TGCGCCAGCAGCTTGGTGCCAGGGGCCTACTCCTACAATGAGCAGTTCTTC

clone size: many
D gene: TRBD1
J gene: TRBJ1-1
V gene: TRBV27
CDR3 protein: CASSPPGQGRIAFF
CDR3 DNA: TGTGCCAGCAGTCCGCCGGGACAGGGGAGGATAGCTTTCTTT

clone size: many
D gene: .
J gene: TRBJ2-3
V gene: TRBV7-9
CDR3 protein: CASSSPRRAGKADTQYF
CDR3 DNA: TGTGCCAGCAGCTCCCCCCGGCGGGCAGGCAAAGCGGATACGCAGTATTTT

clone size: many
D gene: TRBD1
J gene: TRBJ1-2
V gene: TRBV6-2/TRBV6-3
CDR3 protein: CASSAGQSPYGYTF
CDR3 DNA: TGTGCCAGCAGTGCGGGACAGAGTCCCTATGGCTACACCTTC

clone size: many
D gene: TRBD2
J gene: TRBJ2-5
V gene: TRBV7-9
CDR3 protein: CASSATSAEETQYF
CDR3 DNA: TGTGCCAGCAGCGCGACTAGCGCGGAAGAGACCCAGTACTTC

clone size: many
D gene: TRBD1
J gene: TRBJ2-6
V gene: TRBV19
CDR3 protein: CATGTGAPGANVLTF
CDR3 DNA: TGTGCCACTGGGACAGGGGCCCCTGGGGCCAACGTCCTGACTTTC